This TCR beta chain was captured in a study of blood T cell repertoires in COVID-19 (dated by TCRdb to the early 2020s). Background for the entire study: Collaborator samples came from the United States, Italy and Spain and covered acute and convalescent phases of COVID-19. The prospective study material was composed of cDNA or gDNA derived from T cells, B-cell-depleted T cells, or PBMCs. The dataset comprised deeply sampled blood TCRbeta repertoires from subjects exposed to, actively infected with, or recovered from COVID-19. The repertoires were released in a freely available public database intended as a resource for research on the immune response to SARS-CoV-2. Samples were obtained from the ongoing ImmuneRACE study (first 160 participants) and from 1,254 subjects provided by 6 global collaborators. A de-identified subject ID, COVID-19 status, age in years and sex were almost always included in the sample metadata. Where available, HLA class I and class II types were obtained from metadata supplied by the sample provider rather than from assay-based typing.

Of note for this clone: Its antigen is still unknown. There are no base qualities to consult, and no much larger clone falls within one base.

Participants in the prospective study were aged 18 to 89 years, lived in 20 to 30 United States geographic areas, and enrolled through a virtual design. Cohort assignment in the prospective study relied on participant-reported clinical history from a screening survey and a study questionnaire. Each participant in the prospective study had whole blood, serum and a nasopharyngeal or oropharyngeal swab collected by mobile phlebotomists. Prospective study participants could optionally give additional blood draws and questionnaires over an approximately 2-month period. Before DNA extraction, blood samples from the prospective study were shipped at room temperature or frozen. Spanning cysteine to phenylalanine, the CDR3 consists of 15 amino acids. Just the 45-base CDR3 DNA is kept, in frame starting at base 1. V lost 5 bases and J lost 5 bases, and the count of bases not matched to a germline gene is 10. CDR1 and CDR2 were assigned from the germline V gene as SGHVS and FNYEAQ.

Beyond this particular receptor, the publication reports: How much clinical and demographic metadata was included differed by source and by participant, and the metadata was provided uncurated.

The immunoSEQ Assay, a bias-controlled multiplex PCR, was used to amplify TCRbeta CDR3 regions from genomic DNA. As for the original processing: The number of nucleated cells in each sample was estimated by amplification of reference gene primers within the assay. To quantify the absolute abundance of each unique TCRbeta CDR3 rearrangement, sequence reads were collapsed and filtered. For each sample, productive Simpson clonality was calculated as the square root of Simpson's diversity index over productive rearrangements. Entries here come from immuneACCESS through TCRdb and include only in-frame sequences with V and J called. Some clones fail to appear in such tables; in the studies checked, an unresolved V gene covers under half of the shortfall, and the cause of the remainder is unknown. The V and J calls and clone size are taken from that table; D and trimming were inferred from the DNA. The sample table records roughly 250,000 clones; about 90% of these occur just once. The ten largest make up about 6% of the sample.

The sequence was collected from a woman younger than 45 with acute COVID-19. The sample taken for sequencing was PBMCs or T cells enriched from blood (not recorded which). The chain is encoded by TRBV7-6 joined to TRBJ2-5, with 8 middle bases fitting TRBD1. The nucleotide sequence reads as follows: TGTGCCAGCAGCCCAAGCCGGACAGGGATGGAGACCCAGTACTTC. Its protein reads: CASSPSRTGMETQYF.